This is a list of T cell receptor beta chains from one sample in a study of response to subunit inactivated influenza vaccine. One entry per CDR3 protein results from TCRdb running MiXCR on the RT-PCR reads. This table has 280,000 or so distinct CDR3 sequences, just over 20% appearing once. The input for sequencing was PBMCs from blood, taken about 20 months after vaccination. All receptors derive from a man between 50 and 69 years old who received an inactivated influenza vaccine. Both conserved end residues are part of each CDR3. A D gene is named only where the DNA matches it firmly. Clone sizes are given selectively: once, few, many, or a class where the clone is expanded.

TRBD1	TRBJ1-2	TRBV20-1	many	TGCAGTGCTAGAGATGTGCAGGGGGCCCTCTATGGCTACACCTTC	CSARDVQGALYGYTF
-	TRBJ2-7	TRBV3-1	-	TGTGCCAGCAGCCAAGACCTATCGAGGAACGAGCAGTACTTC	CASSQDLSRNEQYF
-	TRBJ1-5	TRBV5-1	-	TGCGCCAGCAGCTTGGGGAGCCATCAGCCCCAGCATTTT	CASSLGSHQPQHF
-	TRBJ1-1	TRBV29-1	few	TGCAGCGTTGTCCCATTGAACACTGAAGCTTTCTTT	CSVVPLNTEAFF
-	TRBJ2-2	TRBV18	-	TGTGCCAGCTCACCAACCGACACCGGGGAGCTGTTTTTT	CASSPTDTGELFF
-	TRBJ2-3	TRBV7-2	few	TGTGCCAGCAGCTTGGGGGGGCCCGCAGATACGCAGTATTTT	CASSLGGPADTQYF
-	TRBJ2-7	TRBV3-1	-	TGTGCCAGCAGCCAATTATATTCAGGGAACTACGAGCAGTACTTC	CASSQLYSGNYEQYF
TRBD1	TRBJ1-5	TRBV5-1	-	TGCGCCAGCAGCCCAAGACAGGGTGAGCAGCCCCAGCATTTT	CASSPRQGEQPQHF
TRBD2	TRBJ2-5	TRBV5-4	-	TGTGCCAGCAGCTTGGGGGTTAGCGGGTACCAAGAGACCCAGTACTTC	CASSLGVSGYQETQYF
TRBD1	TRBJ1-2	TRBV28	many	TGTGCCAGCACGGAGCCAGACAGGGTCTATGGCTACACCTTC	CASTEPDRVYGYTF
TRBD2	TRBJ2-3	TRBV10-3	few	TGTGCCATCAGTGAGTCCCCCGGGAGGTCAGATACGCAGTATTTT	CAISESPGRSDTQYF
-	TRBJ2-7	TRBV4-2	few	TGTGCCAGCAGCCAAAGGGCGTGGGGTTACGAGCAGTACTTC	CASSQRAWGYEQYF
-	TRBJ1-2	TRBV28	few	TGTGCCAGCAGTTTATATTCTCCGACGGATGGCTACACCTTC	CASSLYSPTDGYTF
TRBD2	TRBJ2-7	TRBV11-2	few	TGTGCCAGCAGCTCCTGGACTAGCGGAACCTACGAGCAGTACTTC	CASSSWTSGTYEQYF
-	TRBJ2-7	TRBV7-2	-	TGTGCCAGCAGCTTAGTCAAGCACGAGCAGTACTTC	CASSLVKHEQYF
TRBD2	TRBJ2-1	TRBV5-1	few	TGCGCCAGCAGCCTCGGACTAGCGGGGAACAACAATGAGCAGTTCTTC	CASSLGLAGNNNEQFF
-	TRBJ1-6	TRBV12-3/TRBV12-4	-	TGTGCCAGCAGCTTAGACTGGACAGAGCATAATTCACCCCTCCACTTT	CASSLDWTEHNSPLHF
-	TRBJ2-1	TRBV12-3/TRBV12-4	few	TGTGCCAGCAGTTTTTGGCGGGACTCCTACAATGAGCAGTTCTTC	CASSFWRDSYNEQFF
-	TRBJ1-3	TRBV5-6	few	TGTGCCAGCAGCATCGGGGACCGAAACACCATATATTTT	CASSIGDRNTIYF
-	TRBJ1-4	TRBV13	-	TGTGCCAGCAGCCTCCCACGACAGGCGAAGAAAGATCGTCTAAGGAAGTTCGGTCGAAAACTGTTTTTT	CASSLPRQAKKDRLRKFGRKLFF
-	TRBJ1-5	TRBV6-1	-	TGTGCCAGCAGTAAAGCGCGGTTATATAGCAATCAGCCCCAGCATTTT	CASSKARLYSNQPQHF
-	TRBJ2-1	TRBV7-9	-	TGTGCCAGCAGCACCTTAGCGGCCCGCTCCTACAATGAGCAGTTCTTC	CASSTLAARSYNEQFF
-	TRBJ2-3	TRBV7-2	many	TGTGCCAGCTCTTACGGAGATACGCAGTATTTT	CASSYGDTQYF
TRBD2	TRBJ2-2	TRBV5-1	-	TGCGCCAGCAGCCTGACTAGCGGAACGAACACCGGGGAGCTGTTTTTT	CASSLTSGTNTGELFF
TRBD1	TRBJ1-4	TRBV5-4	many	TGTGCCAGCAGCTTGACAGGGGTTGGTGAAAAACTGTTTTTT	CASSLTGVGEKLFF
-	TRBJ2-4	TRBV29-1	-	TGCAGCGTTGAAAGGGACGCCCATGTTCAGTACTTC	CSVERDAHVQYF
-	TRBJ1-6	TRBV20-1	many	TGCAGTGCTAGAAAAAAACAGCTGAGCTCCTATAATTCACCCCTCCACTTT	CSARKKQLSSYNSPLHF
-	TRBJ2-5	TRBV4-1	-	TGCGCCAGCAGCCTGGGACCGTCCAAACAAGAGACCCAGTACTTC	CASSLGPSKQETQYF